One sample yielded the 18 T cell receptor beta chains listed below, sequenced in a study of cytomegalovirus exposure and HLA in healthy donors. PCR was performed using 60 Vbeta and 13 Jbeta primers. TCRdb keeps only in-frame clones here, not all; method: immunoSEQ multiplex PCR. The data hold over 200,000 clones, with approximately 70% observed a single time. The specimen sequenced was PBMCs. The receptors were sampled from a middle-aged man in good health and CMV-seropositive.

The V and J genes are TRBV6-5 and TRBJ1-5, with a weak D call TRBD1 (5 bases). This CDR3 has 13 residues. Per germline, CDR1 MNHEY and CDR2 SVGAGI. Trimming cost V 8 bases and J 7 bases, with 15 bases left between them. The CDR3 nucleotides are TGTGCCAGCGGGGTAGGGGAATGGCAGCCCCAGCATTTT. Protein product: CASGVGEWQPQHF.

In nucleotides, the CDR3 is TGTGCCAGCAGGGAATGGGACAGCAAAAATTCACCCCTCCACTTT. It specifies CASREWDSKNSPLHF. The V call is TRBV6-5, the J call TRBJ1-6, with 7 bases aligning to TRBD1. V dropped 6 bases and J dropped 7; count of bases not matched to a gene: 9. The germline CDR1 and CDR2 sequences are MNHEY and SVGAGI. The CDR3 contains 15 residues.

This clone was observed once. This rearrangement joins TRBV5-4 to TRBJ1-5; tentatively, D is TRBD1 (6 bases). Germline-derived CDR1 and CDR2 are SGHNT and YYREEE (reference sequence). This CDR3 region has 15 residues. Trimming removed 4 bases at V and 5 bases at J, with 16 bases between. The CDR3 spells CASSLGGGPDQPQHF. The CDR3 DNA is TGTGCCAGCAGCCTTGGGGGGGGGCCGGATCAGCCCCAGCATTTT.

This clone was observed once. The rearrangement joins TRBV4-3 to TRBJ1-1, with D unresolved. The CDR3 has 16 amino acids. With 0 bases removed from V and 1 base from J, the gap between germline ends came to 12 bases. Germline V gene sequence: CDR1 LGHNA, CDR2 YSLEER. The CDR3 region is CASSQDLGQSNTEAFF. The CDR3 nucleotides are TGCGCCAGCAGCCAAGATCTTGGGCAGTCGAACACTGAAGCTTTCTTT.

J is TRBJ2-6 and V is TRBV4-2; no clear D gene. V lost 1 base, J lost 0 bases, and 16 bases lay in between. Germline lookup yields CDR1 LGHNA and CDR2 YNFKEQ. The CDR3 has 19 residues. CDR3 protein: CASSQVGDEPFSGANVLTF. Here the CDR3 DNA reads TGTGCCAGCAGCCAAGTCGGAGATGAACCCTTCTCTGGGGCCAACGTCCTGACTTTC.

J is TRBJ2-3 and V is TRBV5-1; tentatively, D is TRBD2 (5 bases). The V gene's germline CDR1 is SGHRS and CDR2 YFSETQ. The V end was cut by 4 bases, the J end by 5 bases, with 11 bases between. This CDR3 is 13 amino acids long. The CDR3 loop reads CASSPGMGDTQYF. The CDR3 coding sequence is TGCGCCAGCAGCCCGGGAATGGGAGATACGCAGTATTTT.

This chain joins TRBV6-5 and TRBJ1-1; D remains ambiguous. The CDR3 has 10 amino acids. Per the germline V gene, CDR1 is MNHEY and CDR2 is SVGAGI. Trimming took 7 bases from V and 9 from J, leaving 9 bases between them. CDR3 bases: TGTGCCAGCATCGCTAGGAAAGCTTTCTTT. This translates into CASIARKAFF.

The V gene is TRBV6-6, the J gene TRBJ2-3; 7 positions agree with TRBD1. This CDR3 is 16 amino acids long. Trimming took 7 bases from V and 0 from J; bases not matched to a gene: 10. In germline, CDR1 is MNHNY, CDR2 SVGAGI (reference sequence). CDR3 DNA sequence: TGTGCCAGCACTATAGGGGGCTCAACTAGCACAGATACGCAGTATTTT. It is translated as CASTIGGSTSTDTQYF.

V gene TRBV5-1 combines with J gene TRBJ2-1, with a weak D call TRBD2 (5 bases). Germline values: CDR1 SGHRS, CDR2 YFSETQ. The CDR3 sequence is 12 residues long. Deletions cut 0 bases from V and 8 bases from J, with 6 bases between. The CDR3 loop reads CASSLGGDEQFF. The CDR3, as DNA: TGCGCCAGCAGCTTGGGGGGAGATGAGCAGTTCTTC.

This chain uses TRBV7-9 with TRBJ2-1; 7 nucleotides agree with TRBD1. V lost 1 base to trimming and J lost 4 bases; unmatched junction nucleotides: 4. Germline assignment: CDR1 SEHNR and CDR2 FQNEAQ (reference sequence). The CDR3 runs 15 residues. CDR3 amino acids: CASSLDRTGYNEQFF. The CDR3 DNA reads as TGTGCCAGCAGCTTAGATCGGACAGGATACAATGAGCAGTTCTTC.

J is TRBJ2-7 and V is TRBV14; perhaps TRBD2 as D (5 bases). Deletions cut 4 bases from V and 2 bases from J, with 18 bases between. CDR3 length equals 16 residues. Looked up from germline, CDR1 is SGHDN and CDR2 is FVKESK. Here the CDR3 reads CASSPVQDRGPYEQYF. DNA of the CDR3: TGTGCCAGCAGCCCCGTGCAGGACCGCGGGCCCTACGAGCAGTACTTC.

The chain carries TRBV7-2 and TRBJ2-1; 10 bases fit TRBD2. This CDR3 has 14 residues. The ends lost 5 bases at V and 6 bases at J; junction bases unmatched: 4. Per the germline V gene, CDR1 is SGHTA and CDR2 is FQGNSA. CDR3 amino acids: CASSPGLASNEQFF. CDR3 bases: TGTGCCAGCAGCCCGGGACTAGCGAGCAATGAGCAGTTCTTC.

This clone has a handful of counts. CDR3 loop: CASSLGGSHEQYF. CDR3 in DNA: TGTGCCAGCAGCTTGGGAGGGTCCCACGAGCAGTACTTC. This sequence joins TRBV5-6 and TRBJ2-7; weak D call: TRBD2 (5 bases). Germline CDR1 is SGHDT and CDR2 is YYEEEE. This CDR3 comprises 13 residues. Trimming removed 0 bases from V and 5 bases from J, with 9 bases in between.

This clone appeared a single time. Compared with germline, one end of the junction differs, possibly owing to a read error. The V and J genes are TRBV5-4 and TRBJ1-2, with D unresolved. The CDR3 extends over 13 amino acids. Germline V gene data show CDR1 as SGHNT and CDR2 as YYREEE (reference sequence). In DNA form, the CDR3 reads TGTGCCAGCAGCTTGGAGGTTAACTATGCCTACACCTTC. This encodes CASSLEVNYAYTF.

This clone has a handful of counts. J is TRBJ2-2 and V is TRBV19, with D unresolved. This CDR3 is built from 12 residues. Germline-derived CDR1 and CDR2 are LNHDA and SQIVND (reference sequence). Trimming took off 5 bases at V and 5 bases at J, with 6 bases between the two ends. In nucleotides, the CDR3 is TGTGCCAGTAGTGCCGGGACCGGGGAGCTGTTTTTT. Its protein product is CASSAGTGELFF. The full variable domain, completed using reference TRBV19 and TRBJ2-2, is DGGITQSPKYLFRKEGQNVTLSCEQNLNHDAMYWYRQDPGQGLRLIYYSQIVNDFQKGDIAEGYSVSREKKESFPLTVTSAQKNPTAFYLCASSAGTGELFFGEGSRLTVL.

The chain carries TRBV6-5 and TRBJ2-3, with D maybe TRBD2 (6 bases). The V end was cut by 7 bases, the J end by 1 base, with 12 bases between. The CDR3 runs 14 residues. CDR1 and CDR2 from the germline V gene are MNHEY and SVGAGI. CDR3 sequence reads: CASKRGGGTDTQYF. For the CDR3, the DNA is TGTGCCAGCAAGAGAGGCGGGGGCACAGATACGCAGTATTTT.

V usage is TRBV9 and J usage is TRBJ2-7; D unclear. The CDR3 is 13 amino acids. Germline CDR1 SGDLS, CDR2 YYNGEE. V lost 4 bases and J 0 bases, leaving 8 bases between the germline ends. The CDR3 loop is CASSPPSSYEQYF. The CDR3 coding sequence is TGTGCCAGCAGCCCCCCGAGCTCCTACGAGCAGTACTTC.

The J gene is TRBJ2-5, the V gene TRBV6-1, with 9 positions matching TRBD1. CDR1 MNHNS and CDR2 SASEGT come from the germline V gene. The CDR3 loop spans 14 amino acids. V lost 5 bases, J lost 2 bases, and 3 bases stayed unmatched. The CDR3 reads CASSPGTGQETQYF. CDR3 in DNA: TGTGCCAGCAGTCCCGGGACAGGGCAAGAGACCCAGTACTTC.